This T cell receptor beta chain was found in a study of blood T cell repertoires in COVID-19. Profiling relied on immunoSEQ multiplex PCR, and the TCRdb table lists in-frame clones only, not all of them. The sample lists approximately 270,000 clones; approximately 90% were seen once. This CDR3 has 11 amino acids. The germline CDR1 and CDR2 sequences are DFQATT and SNEGSKA (reference sequence). Trimming shortened V by 0 bases and J by 5 bases, and 5 bases separated the two germline ends. The chain carries TRBV20-1 and TRBJ2-7; no reliable D call. The TCR was taken from a middle-aged man who had recovered from COVID-19. Sample: PBMCs or T cells enriched from blood (not recorded which). The CDR3 spells CSARDQNEQYF. CDR3 DNA sequence: TGCAGTGCTAGAGATCAGAACGAGCAGTACTTC.